A single sample gave rise to the 2 T cell receptor beta chains below, sequenced in a study of blood T cell repertoires in COVID-19. Method: immunoSEQ multiplex PCR; TCRdb's copy keeps in-frame clones and lacks some. The sample contains under 200,000 clones, roughly 81% of which appear only once. Sequenced input: peripheral blood. Receptors originate from a woman of 80 years or more with acute or convalescent COVID-19.

This sequence joins TRBV7-2 and TRBJ2-7, with TRBD2 as a possible D gene (5 bases). Germline CDR1 SGHTA, CDR2 FQGNSA. The V end was cut by 5 bases, the J end by 4 bases, with 12 bases between. This CDR3 is built from 13 residues. DNA for the CDR3: TGTGCCAGCAGCCTCCGGGGAATATACGAGCAGTACTTC. Translation: CASSLRGIYEQYF.

The chain couples TRBV27 to TRBJ2-6, with unresolved D. Trimming took 7 bases from V and 2 from J, leaving 18 bases between them. This CDR3 contains 17 residues. The germline V gene encodes CDR1 MNHEY and CDR2 SMNVEV (reference sequence). CDR3 sequence: CASKKSKEYTGANVLTF. CDR3 sequence (DNA): TGTGCCAGCAAGAAGTCAAAGGAGTACACTGGGGCCAACGTCCTGACTTTC.